This TCR beta chain came from a study of CD8+ T cells in alopecia areata. Extracted RNA was reverse transcribed into cDNA, the sequencing template. Only in-frame clones appear in the TCRdb table, and some are missing; sequencing was by immunoSEQ multiplex PCR. This table has roughly 210,000 clones, roughly 40% appearing once. The treatment here: oral pan-JAK inhibitor, 5-10 mg twice daily. Notes on the study in general: While tofacitinib was given, many expanded lesional clones persisted in scalp and blood.

Of note for this clone: Antigen: not known.

Trimming stripped 4 bases from V and 6 bases from J, with 13 bases between. Germline CDR1 reads SQVTM; CDR2 reads ANQGSEA. This CDR3 contains 12 residues. The clonotype comes from a human donor with alopecia areata. The J gene is TRBJ2-7, the V gene TRBV29-1; possible D gene TRBD1, 5 bases. Sample: CD4+ T cells sorted from blood, taken at roughly week 36, from a patient treated with tofacitinib. CDR3 protein: CSVAGCLGEQYF. For the CDR3, the DNA is TGCAGCGTTGCAGGGTGCCTCGGCGAGCAGTACTTC.